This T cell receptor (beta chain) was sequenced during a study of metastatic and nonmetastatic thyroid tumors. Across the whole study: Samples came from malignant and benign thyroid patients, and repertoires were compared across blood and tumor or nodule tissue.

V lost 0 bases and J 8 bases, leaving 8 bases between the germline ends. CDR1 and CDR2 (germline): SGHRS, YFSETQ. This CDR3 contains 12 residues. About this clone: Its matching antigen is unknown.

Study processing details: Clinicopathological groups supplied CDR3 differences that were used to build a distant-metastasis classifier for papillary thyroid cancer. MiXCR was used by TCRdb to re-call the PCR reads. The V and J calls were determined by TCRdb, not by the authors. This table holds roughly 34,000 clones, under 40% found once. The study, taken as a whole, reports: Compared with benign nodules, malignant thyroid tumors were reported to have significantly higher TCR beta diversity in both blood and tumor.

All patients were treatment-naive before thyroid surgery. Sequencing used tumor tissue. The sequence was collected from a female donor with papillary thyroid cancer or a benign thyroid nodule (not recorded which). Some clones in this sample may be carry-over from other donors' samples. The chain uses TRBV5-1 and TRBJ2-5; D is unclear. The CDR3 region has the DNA TGCGCCAGCAGCTTGGGGCAGACAACCCAGTACTTC. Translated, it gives CASSLGQTTQYF.